The 25 T cell receptor beta chains listed next were all sequenced from one sample in a study of response to subunit inactivated influenza vaccine. TCRdb reprocessed the RT-PCR reads via MiXCR and lists one record per CDR3 protein. This table holds approximately 700,000 distinct CDR3 sequences, about a sixth found once. The sample in question was PBMCs from blood, obtained approximately 12 days after vaccination. Source of these receptors: a man over 45 who received an inactivated influenza vaccine.

This clonotype was seen a handful of times. This chain connects TRBV20-1 to TRBJ2-1; D might be TRBD2 (5 bases). The CDR3 is 13 residues long. Trimming removed 6 bases at V and 4 bases at J, with 13 bases between. Germline CDR1 DFQATT, CDR2 SNEGSKA (reference sequence). In DNA, the CDR3 is TGCAGTGCCCCCCGCGACTATTACAATGAGCAGTTCTTC. This translates into CSAPRDYYNEQFF.

The chain joins TRBV20-1 to TRBJ2-1; 10 nucleotides align to TRBD2. V lost 6 bases to trimming and J lost 7 bases; unmatched junction nucleotides: 9. Per germline, CDR1 DFQATT and CDR2 SNEGSKA (reference sequence). The CDR3 runs to 14 residues. The CDR3 loop is CSAEGTSVQNEQFF. DNA of the CDR3: TGCAGTGCGGAGGGGACTAGCGTCCAAAATGAGCAGTTCTTC.

The genes are TRBV13 and TRBJ2-3; 16 bases line up with TRBD2. V lost 2 bases and J lost 4; bases outside the gene matches: 6. This CDR3 is built from 18 residues. CDR1 is PRHDT and CDR2 is FYEKMQ in the germline V gene (reference sequence). The CDR3 nucleotides read TGTGCCAGCAGCTTACAGGGACTAGCGGGAGGGCCAGCAGATACGCAGTATTTT. Translation gives CASSLQGLAGGPADTQYF.

This chain connects TRBV29-1 to TRBJ2-7; D is tentatively TRBD1 or TRBD2 (5 bases each). The germline V gene has CDR1 SQVTM and CDR2 ANQGSEA. This CDR3 contains 11 residues. Trimming pared 5 bases from V and 3 bases from J, leaving 8 bases between. The CDR3 is CSVTRGYEQYF. CDR3 DNA: TGCAGCGTTACGAGGGGCTACGAGCAGTACTTC.

This clonotype was found a few times. V usage is TRBV4-3 and J usage is TRBJ2-2; unclear D gene. Between the trimmed V and J ends, which lost 0 bases and 0 bases, there was a span of 14 bases. Per the germline V gene, CDR1 is LGHNA and CDR2 is YSLEER. There are 18 residues in the CDR3. The CDR3 bases are TGCGCCAGCAGCCAAGATCGGGTTGGGCCCTCGAACACCGGGGAGCTGTTTTTT. This codes for CASSQDRVGPSNTGELFF.

This clonotype was counted a few times. This chain uses TRBV6-5 with TRBJ2-2; 10 bases align to TRBD2. Per germline, CDR1 MNHEY and CDR2 SVGAGI. With V trimmed by 1 base and J by 6 bases, 5 bases remained unmatched. The CDR3 runs 16 residues. CDR3: CASSYWASGGSGELFF. CDR3 nucleotide sequence: TGTGCCAGCAGTTACTGGGCTAGCGGGGGTTCCGGGGAGCTGTTTTTT.

CDR3 nucleotide sequence: TGCGCCAGCAGCCAAACGCCGGGACAGAACTATGGCTACACCTTC. Translated: CASSQTPGQNYGYTF. The chain uses TRBV4-3 and TRBJ1-2, with 7 bases matching TRBD1. This CDR3 contains 15 residues. Germline values: CDR1 LGHNA, CDR2 YSLEER. The J segment lost 2 bases and the V segment lost 2 bases, leaving 5 bases of the junction unmatched.

This chain connects TRBV27 to TRBJ1-4; maybe TRBD1 (5 bases). The germline V gene encodes CDR1 MNHEY and CDR2 SMNVEV (reference sequence). V lost 2 bases and J lost 7, with 11 bases in between. The CDR3 is made up of 14 amino acids. DNA for the CDR3: TGTGCCAGCAGTTTAGGGGCAGGACGTGAAAAACTGTTTTTT. The encoded protein is CASSLGAGREKLFF.

The gene calls are TRBV25-1 and TRBJ2-7; maybe TRBD2 (5 bases). The CDR3 runs to 15 residues. V shed 5 bases and J shed 1 base, with 15 bases lying between them. CDR1 MGHDK and CDR2 SYGVNS come from the germline V gene. CDR3 residues: CASSPRVRMSYEQYF. CDR3 in DNA: TGTGCCAGCAGTCCGAGGGTTAGGATGTCCTACGAGCAGTACTTC.

This clonotype occurred many times. The rearrangement links TRBV10-3 to TRBJ1-2; D is undetermined. The CDR3 is 15 amino acids. The V end lost 2 bases, the J end lost 0 bases, and 10 bases lay between the germline ends. Germline-derived CDR1 and CDR2 are ENHRY and SYGVKD. The CDR3 spells CAISEPRKTNYGYTF. As DNA, the CDR3 is TGTGCCATCAGTGAGCCCAGGAAGACTAACTATGGCTACACCTTC.

A word on this clonotype: The CDR3 does not close with the conserved phenylalanine or tryptophan, likely indicating a read error. The DNA is left out, because the CDR3 cannot be placed on it with certainty; the CDR3 is given as TCRdb lists it. This chain uses TRBV6-1 with TRBJ1-2; the table's D call, TRBD1, was not checked against the DNA. Ends included, the CDR3 has 13 residues. Per germline, CDR1 MNHNS and CDR2 SASEGT. The CDR3 loop is CASSARTGATRFG.

This clonotype has ten or more counts. This CDR3 reads CASSLDAGFPNEQFF. The CDR3 DNA reads as TGTGCCAGCAGCTTAGATGCAGGATTCCCCAATGAGCAGTTCTTC. V is TRBV7-9 and J is TRBJ2-1; no firm D call. V lost 1 base and J lost 6, with 13 bases in between. Germline V gene data show CDR1 as SEHNR and CDR2 as FQNEAQ (reference sequence). This CDR3 has 15 amino acids.

This clonotype was seen only a few times. J is TRBJ1-1 and V is TRBV20-1; D unclear. V dropped 3 bases and J dropped 7 bases, with 12 bases sitting between them. Germline lookup yields CDR1 DFQATT and CDR2 SNEGSKA (reference sequence). The CDR3 is made up of 12 amino acids. The CDR3 coding sequence is TGCAGTGCTAGCTCTTCAGTAATTGAAGCTTTCTTT. Translation: CSASSSVIEAFF.

This clonotype was seen at least ten times. This chain links TRBV12-3 or TRBV12-4 with TRBJ2-3; 10 bases fit TRBD2. V gave up 3 bases and J gave up 2 bases; unmatched junction bases: 5. This CDR3 has 16 amino acids. The CDR3 here is CASSFSGLAVTDTQYF. Here the CDR3 DNA reads TGTGCCAGCAGTTTCAGTGGACTAGCGGTCACAGATACGCAGTATTTT.

The chain joins TRBV28 to TRBJ2-7; tentatively, D is TRBD1 or TRBD2 (5 bases each). The CDR3 contains 13 residues. Trimming shortened V by 3 bases and J by 7 bases, and 13 bases separated the two germline ends. Germline CDR1 reads MDHEN; CDR2 reads SYDVKM. CDR3 nucleotides: TGTGCCAGCAGTTTGGGACGGTTGGAAGAGCAGTACTTC. As protein: CASSLGRLEEQYF.

The sample holds many counts of this clonotype. The CDR3 bases are TGTGCCAGCAGCTTAGATCAGGGGGCAGGAGAGACCCAGTACTTC. Protein: CASSLDQGAGETQYF. The chain combines TRBV7-2 with TRBJ2-5; 8 nucleotides align to TRBD1. CDR1 SGHTA and CDR2 FQGNSA come from the germline V gene. The CDR3 runs to 15 residues. The junction had 5 bases not matched to a gene; V was cut back by 1 base and J by 4 bases.

This clonotype was picked up a small number of times. The chain uses TRBV18 and TRBJ1-4; the D is unclear. Germline CDR1 reads KGHSH; CDR2 reads LQKENI. V gave up 3 bases and J gave up 5 bases, with 4 bases separating them. The CDR3 sequence is 12 residues long. Written as DNA, the CDR3 is TGTGCCAGCTCACCGGAGAATGAAAAACTGTTTTTT. This encodes CASSPENEKLFF.

This clonotype has just a few counts. V and J are TRBV5-1 and TRBJ1-1; the D gene is possibly TRBD1 (6 bases). The germline V gene has CDR1 SGHRS and CDR2 YFSETQ. This CDR3 has 15 residues. The V end was cut by 3 bases, the J end by 1 base, with 13 bases between. CDR3: CASSWGHSGNTEAFF. CDR3 in DNA: TGCGCCAGCAGCTGGGGACACTCTGGGAACACTGAAGCTTTCTTT.

This clonotype was observed a few times. The chain recombines TRBV11-2 with TRBJ1-1; D unresolved. The CDR3 is made up of 16 amino acids. Germline V gene data show CDR1 as SGHAT and CDR2 as FQNNGV. Trimming cost V 1 base and J 1 base, with 13 bases left between them. This chain's CDR3 is CASSLGLLVRNTEAFF. CDR3 DNA sequence: TGTGCCAGCAGCTTAGGTTTACTCGTGAGGAACACTGAAGCTTTCTTT.

The rearrangement uses TRBV5-1 and TRBJ2-3; TRBD1 or TRBD2 may be the D gene (5 bases each). Germline V gene sequence: CDR1 SGHRS, CDR2 YFSETQ. V shed 5 bases and J shed 0 bases, with 13 bases lying between them. The CDR3 has 15 residues. CDR3 bases: TGCGCCAGCAGGGGGACCCCGACTAGCACAGATACGCAGTATTTT. This translates into CASRGTPTSTDTQYF.

The rearrangement joins TRBV6-1 to TRBJ2-5; tentative D call: TRBD1 (6 bases). CDR3 length equals 14 residues. V lost 6 bases and J lost 4, with 15 bases in between. CDR1 MNHNS and CDR2 SASEGT come from the germline V gene. CDR3 in amino acids: CASRIGQGTETQYF. CDR3 bases: TGTGCCAGCAGGATAGGGCAGGGGACAGAGACCCAGTACTTC.

The chain is built from TRBV27 and TRBJ1-4; tentatively, D is TRBD1 (5 bases). CDR1 is MNHEY, CDR2 SMNVEV, per germline (reference sequence). The CDR3 consists of 16 residues. V was trimmed by 0 bases and J by 2 bases, leaving 10 bases between them. The CDR3 DNA reads as TGTGCCAGCAGTTTATCGTGGGGCTATACTAATGAAAAACTGTTTTTT. Residues: CASSLSWGYTNEKLFF.

This clonotype came up a few times. The chain joins TRBV20-1 to TRBJ2-4, with D perhaps matching TRBD1 (5 bases). Per the germline V gene, CDR1 is DFQATT and CDR2 is SNEGSKA (reference sequence). The CDR3 has 14 residues. V lost 3 bases to trimming and J lost 7 bases, with 16 bases between them. CDR3 loop: CSASGAFRSNIQYF. As DNA, the CDR3 is TGCAGTGCTAGTGGGGCGTTTCGGTCGAACATTCAGTACTTC.

This clonotype was counted a few times. The chain is built from TRBV12-3 or TRBV12-4 and TRBJ2-7, with D perhaps matching TRBD2 (7 bases). This CDR3 has 16 amino acids. V was pared by 5 bases and J by 4 bases, with 21 bases between. The CDR3 bases are TGTGCCAGCAGTCCCTTCAGGGGCATCGGGGGGTACGAGCAGTACTTC. Translation: CASSPFRGIGGYEQYF.

This clonotype occurred a few times. The chain joins TRBV12-3 or TRBV12-4 to TRBJ2-7; D may be TRBD1 or TRBD2 (5 bases each). This CDR3 contains 15 residues. V lost 9 bases to trimming and J lost 7 bases, with 25 bases between them. CDR3 loop: CASSQGWDRAEEQYF. For the CDR3, the DNA is TGTGCCAGTTCGCAAGGATGGGACCGGGCGGAGGAGCAGTACTTC.